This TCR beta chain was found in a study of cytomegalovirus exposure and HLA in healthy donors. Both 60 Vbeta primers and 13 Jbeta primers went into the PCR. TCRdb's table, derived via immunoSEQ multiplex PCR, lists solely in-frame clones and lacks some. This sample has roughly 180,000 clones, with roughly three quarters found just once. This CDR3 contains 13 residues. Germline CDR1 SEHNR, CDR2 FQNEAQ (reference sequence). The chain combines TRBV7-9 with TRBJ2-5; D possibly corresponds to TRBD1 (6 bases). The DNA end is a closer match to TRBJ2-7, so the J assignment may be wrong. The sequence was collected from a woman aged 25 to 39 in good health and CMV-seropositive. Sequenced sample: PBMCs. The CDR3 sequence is CASSTTGPYEQYF. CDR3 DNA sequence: TGTGCCAGCAGTACAACAGGGCCCTACGAGCAGTACTTC.